A selection of T cell receptor beta chains follows, all from one sample in a study of OX40 agonist ivuxolimab in advanced cancers. Libraries were prepared by immunoSEQ multiplex PCR; TCRdb keeps only in-frame clonotypes and omits some of them. The table has some 81,000 clones, 85% seen once. The sequences come from CD4+ or CD8+ T cells sorted from blood, collected in a trial of the OX40 agonist ivuxolimab. These TCRs come from an adult with an advanced solid tumor such as melanoma, head and neck, liver or kidney cancer. CDR3s include the opening cysteine and the closing phenylalanine or tryptophan. A D gene is named only where the DNA matches it firmly. Rows give clone size only sometimes, using once, few, many, or a class for an expanded clone.

cdr3_aa,clone_size,v_call,d_call,j_call
CAISGDRGFDTEAFF,NA,TRBV10-3,TRBD1,TRBJ1-1
CSVVGRVGNTEAFF,NA,TRBV29-1,NA,TRBJ1-1
CASSSFDSYNEQFF,once,TRBV7-3,NA,TRBJ2-1
CASSSQSSGNTIYF,NA,TRBV11-2,NA,TRBJ1-3
CASSQDDWRDRDPDTQYF,NA,TRBV14,TRBD1,TRBJ2-3
CASGEGPILSGNTIYF,few,TRBV2,NA,TRBJ1-3
CASRSGGETQYF,NA,TRBV6-5,NA,TRBJ2-5
CASSRDTDTDTQYF,NA,TRBV5-4,NA,TRBJ2-3
CASSQRPLSNTEAFF,NA,TRBV21-1,NA,TRBJ1-1
CASRPRETQYF,NA,TRBV13,NA,TRBJ2-5
CASSRAGANVLTF,NA,TRBV9,NA,TRBJ2-6
CASSIYPKRQGRGETQYF,NA,TRBV7-2,TRBD1,TRBJ2-5
CASSLPSVLPSGNTIYF,NA,TRBV7-3,NA,TRBJ1-3
CASSLRSSGNTIYF,NA,TRBV5-6,NA,TRBJ1-3
CASSQEGQGAGYTF,once,TRBV4-1,TRBD1,TRBJ1-2
CASSLYADRSGYTF,NA,TRBV27,TRBD1,TRBJ1-2
CASSSRQESYNEQFF,NA,TRBV7-2,NA,TRBJ2-1
CADHGISTDTQYF,NA,TRBV5-4,NA,TRBJ2-3
CSVGRPPETQYF,NA,TRBV29-1,NA,TRBJ2-5
CASSSGTRPSYNEQFF,NA,TRBV9,NA,TRBJ2-1
CASTVGQNNEKLFF,NA,TRBV28,TRBD1,TRBJ1-4
CASNLDRGYQPQHF,NA,TRBV2,TRBD1,TRBJ1-5
CASSLEAGSLYEQYF,NA,TRBV7-6,NA,TRBJ2-7
CASSKLRGQGVNYGYTF,NA,TRBV21-1,NA,TRBJ1-2
CASSLNWKMESGNTIYF,NA,TRBV4-1,NA,TRBJ1-3
CASNYDPGATGELFF,NA,TRBV7-2,NA,TRBJ2-2
CASSIGTARETQYF,NA,TRBV2,TRBD1,TRBJ2-5
CASGAGTYEQYF,once,TRBV2,NA,TRBJ2-7
CASSLESGDYGYTF,NA,TRBV7-9,NA,TRBJ1-2
CASSLSGFPVDTQYF,once,TRBV7-9,NA,TRBJ2-3
CASRSGGARNEQYF,NA,TRBV4-2,TRBD2,TRBJ2-7
CASPETQYF,NA,TRBV10-2,NA,TRBJ2-5
CASSINYGYTF,NA,TRBV19,NA,TRBJ1-2
CASSLRAGGFGVQPQHF,NA,TRBV7-6,TRBD1,TRBJ1-5
CASSLATGGNYGYTF,NA,TRBV5-4,TRBD1,TRBJ1-2
CASSVAGARAGEQFF,NA,TRBV9,NA,TRBJ2-1
CASSQMGRQGSTRDYGYTF,NA,TRBV4-2,NA,TRBJ1-2
CASSQEQQGFRRNQPQHF,NA,TRBV4-1,NA,TRBJ1-5
CASSLQGQADEQYF,NA,TRBV7-9,TRBD1,TRBJ2-7
CASSEQGANSDGYTF,NA,TRBV2,TRBD1,TRBJ1-2
CASSSLQALSTNEKLFF,NA,TRBV5-6,NA,TRBJ1-4
CASSLADTQYF,NA,TRBV5-4,NA,TRBJ2-3
CAISESAGNTGELFF,once,TRBV10-3,NA,TRBJ2-2
CATQRGEGDTQYF,NA,TRBV7-9,NA,TRBJ2-3
CASSRETQYF,NA,TRBV2,NA,TRBJ2-5
CASQGINYGYTF,NA,TRBV6-5,NA,TRBJ1-2
CASSLQGDTEAFF,NA,TRBV7-3,TRBD1,TRBJ1-1
CASSPDRASYGYTF,NA,TRBV7-2,TRBD1,TRBJ1-2
CAWDGPGTGELFF,NA,TRBV30,NA,TRBJ2-2
CASSLVGGSYEQYF,NA,TRBV7-9,NA,TRBJ2-7
CASSNGHPGETQYF,once,TRBV7-9,NA,TRBJ2-5
CASSLAWGAQGGYTF,NA,TRBV5-1,NA,TRBJ1-2
CASSRQSSYNSPLHF,NA,TRBV7-2,NA,TRBJ1-6
CASSSSARVIETQYF,NA,TRBV7-2,NA,TRBJ2-5
CSDRGSAYGYTF,NA,TRBV29-1,NA,TRBJ1-2
CASSRETGNTIYF,NA,TRBV2,NA,TRBJ1-3
CASRLSPLNTGELFF,NA,TRBV2,NA,TRBJ2-2
CASSLPPWDSSGNTIYF,NA,TRBV19,TRBD1,TRBJ1-3
CASSLRGDSNQPQHF,NA,TRBV19,NA,TRBJ1-5
CASSPTDRGMNTEAFF,NA,TRBV7-8,TRBD1,TRBJ1-1